A single sample is the source of the 29 T cell receptor beta chains below, sequenced in a study of cytomegalovirus exposure and HLA in healthy donors. In the PCR, 60 Vbeta and 13 Jbeta primers were used. The protocol was immunoSEQ multiplex PCR, while the TCRdb copy is restricted to in-frame clones and leaves out a portion. The sample gives fewer than 110,000 clones, over 70% of which show up once; more than 2% is in the top ten. The sequencing sample was made of PBMCs. The source of these receptors is a man aged 25 to 40 in good health and CMV-seronegative.

A few counts support this clone. This chain connects TRBV10-3 to TRBJ1-1, with no clear D. CDR1 and CDR2 (germline): ENHRY, SYGVKD. The CDR3 is made up of 14 amino acids. Trimming cost V 0 bases and J 3 bases, with 8 bases left between them. The CDR3 region has the DNA TGTGCCATCAGTGAGTCGAACAGTCACACTGAAGCTTTCTTT. Amino acids: CAISESNSHTEAFF.

V usage is TRBV13 and J usage is TRBJ2-7; D is uncertain. This CDR3 region has 14 residues. The V end lost 8 bases, the J end lost 2 bases, and 16 bases lay between the germline ends. Germline V gene data show CDR1 as PRHDT and CDR2 as FYEKMQ (reference sequence). For the CDR3, the DNA is TGTGCCAGCGACCCAGCGAGCCAGCCCTACGAGCAGTACTTC. Protein sequence: CASDPASQPYEQYF.

This clone was recorded once. The chain is built from TRBV5-6 and TRBJ2-7; D call uncertain. Germline lookup yields CDR1 SGHDT and CDR2 YYEEEE. This CDR3 is 12 amino acids long. The V end was cut by 2 bases, the J end by 1 base, with 4 bases between. The CDR3 protein is CASSFQSYEQYF. CDR3 sequence (DNA): TGTGCCAGCAGCTTTCAGTCCTACGAGCAGTACTTC.

The chain links TRBV29-1 to TRBJ1-1, with 10 bases identical to TRBD1. V lost 1 base and J lost 3; bases outside the gene matches: 2. This CDR3 has 14 residues. Germline V CDR1 and CDR2: SQVTM, ANQGSEA. The CDR3 region is CSVEGGTGDTEAFF. CDR3 sequence (DNA): TGCAGCGTTGAAGGGGGGACAGGGGACACTGAAGCTTTCTTT.

V is TRBV6-5 and J is TRBJ2-7, with 8 bases matching TRBD1. This CDR3 has 16 amino acids. In germline, CDR1 is MNHEY, CDR2 SVGAGI. V gave up 4 bases and J gave up 2 bases; unmatched junction bases: 10. CDR3: CASSSPSGTGPYEQYF. CDR3 bases: TGTGCCAGCAGTTCCCCCTCCGGGACAGGTCCCTACGAGCAGTACTTC.

The chain uses TRBV6-1 and TRBJ2-7, with 8 nucleotides matching TRBD1. This CDR3 spans 15 amino acids. Germline V CDR1 and CDR2: MNHNS, SASEGT. Trimming took 4 bases from V and 1 from J; bases not matched to a gene: 6. DNA of the CDR3: TGTGCCAGCAGTGTTGGGACAGGTGTTTCCTACGAGCAGTACTTC. Translating gives CASSVGTGVSYEQYF.

The chain employs TRBV2 and TRBJ1-4, with D perhaps matching TRBD1 (6 bases). Trimming removed 6 bases at V and 0 bases at J, with 11 bases between. CDR1 and CDR2 from the germline V gene are SNHLY and FYNNEI. This CDR3 has 15 residues. CDR3 bases: TGTGCCAGCAGGGCAGGGGAAGCAACTAATGAAAAACTGTTTTTT. It yields the protein CASRAGEATNEKLFF. Combining the CDR3 with reference TRBV2 and TRBJ1-4 gives the whole variable domain EPEVTQTPSHQVTQMGQEVILRCVPISNHLYFYWYRQILGQKVEFLVSFYNNEISEKSEIFDDQFSVERPDGSNFTLKIRSTKLEDSAMYFCASRAGEATNEKLFFGSGTQLSVL.

In DNA, the CDR3 is TGTGCCAGCAGCCCAGCGACAGGGAACTACGAGCAGTACTTC. This gives the protein CASSPATGNYEQYF. The gene calls are TRBV7-9 and TRBJ2-7, with TRBD1 matching over 7 bases. Germline V gene sequence: CDR1 SEHNR, CDR2 FQNEAQ (reference sequence). The V gene end was trimmed by 5 bases and the J gene end by 3 bases; junction bases not matched to a gene: 7. This CDR3 has 14 amino acids.

The chain is built from TRBV10-1 and TRBJ1-2; TRBD1 matches 12 bases. The CDR3 has 19 amino acids. The V segment lost 0 bases and the J segment 7 bases; nucleotides outside the gene matches: 15. The germline V gene has CDR1 WNHNN and CDR2 SYGVQD (reference sequence). The CDR3 protein is CASSESANGTGGRTGGYTF. In nucleotides, the CDR3 is TGCGCCAGCAGTGAGTCAGCCAACGGGACAGGGGGCCGGACGGGTGGCTACACCTTC.

The CDR3 loop is CASSLGGVTEAFF. CDR3 bases: TGTGCCAGCAGCTTAGGGGGGGTCACTGAAGCTTTCTTT. The chain is built from TRBV7-2 and TRBJ1-1, with TRBD1 as a possible D gene (5 bases). V gave up 1 base and J gave up 4 bases, with 7 bases separating them. Germline CDR1 reads SGHTA; CDR2 reads FQGNSA. The CDR3 totals 13 residues.

V is TRBV6-1 and J is TRBJ1-1; D is ambiguous. The CDR3 contains 13 residues. Germline-derived CDR1 and CDR2 are MNHNS and SASEGT. V lost 3 bases and J 2 bases, leaving 7 bases between the germline ends. The CDR3 here is CASSDISNTEAFF. CDR3 coding DNA: TGTGCCAGCAGTGATATCAGTAACACTGAAGCTTTCTTT.

V and J are TRBV4-1 and TRBJ2-1; D possibly corresponds to TRBD1 (6 bases). Germline V gene data show CDR1 as MGHRA and CDR2 as YSYEKL. The V and J ends lost 6 bases and 6 bases respectively, with 12 bases between them. The CDR3 is 13 residues long. The CDR3 DNA is TGCGCCAGCAGGTTGGCAGGGGCCAATGAGCAGTTCTTC. This encodes CASRLAGANEQFF.

The chain employs TRBV4-1 and TRBJ2-7, with 7 bases identical to TRBD1. In germline, CDR1 is MGHRA, CDR2 YSYEKL. V dropped 7 bases and J dropped 4; count of bases not matched to a gene: 10. The CDR3 is 14 residues long. CDR3 sequence reads: CASKQGELGYEQYF. The CDR3 bases are TGCGCCAGCAAGCAGGGGGAGTTGGGGTACGAGCAGTACTTC.

V usage is TRBV2 and J usage is TRBJ1-2, with D unresolved. The germline V gene encodes CDR1 SNHLY and CDR2 FYNNEI. V lost 4 bases and J 8 bases, leaving 11 bases between the germline ends. The length of the CDR3 is 12 residues. The CDR3 spells CASSAQEEGYTF. The CDR3 region has the DNA TGTGCCAGCAGTGCCCAGGAGGAGGGCTACACCTTC.

The genes are TRBV6-1 and TRBJ1-6; 7 bases are a match to TRBD1. From germline, CDR1 is MNHNS and CDR2 SASEGT. V gave up 1 base and J gave up 8 bases; unmatched junction bases: 5. CDR3 length: 15 residues. The CDR3 protein is CASSEVGRGDSPLHF. Written as DNA, the CDR3 is TGTGCCAGCAGTGAAGTTGGCAGGGGGGATTCACCCCTCCACTTT.

The chain uses TRBV5-1 and TRBJ2-5; tentatively, D is TRBD2 (5 bases). Germline V gives CDR1 SGHRS, CDR2 YFSETQ. V was pared by 5 bases and J by 1 base, with 15 bases between. The CDR3 totals 15 residues. In nucleotides, the CDR3 is TGCGCCAGCAGAGTGAGGGCGGCTTCCCAAGAGACCCAGTACTTC. Encoded protein: CASRVRAASQETQYF.

V and J are TRBV7-9 and TRBJ1-2, with D maybe TRBD1 (6 bases). V shed 5 bases and J shed 7 bases, with 20 bases lying between them. From germline, CDR1 is SEHNR and CDR2 FQNEAQ (reference sequence). The CDR3 has 15 residues. Here the CDR3 reads CASSPATQGRAGYTF. CDR3 coding DNA: TGTGCCAGCAGCCCGGCCACACAGGGCCGGGCTGGCTACACCTTC.

The V gene is TRBV11-2, the J gene TRBJ1-1, with a possible D match to TRBD1 (5 bases). With 5 bases removed from V and 6 bases from J, the gap between germline ends came to 22 bases. In germline, CDR1 is SGHAT, CDR2 FQNNGV. This CDR3 spans 16 amino acids. The CDR3 spells CASSPRGAGGGPEAFF. The CDR3 DNA reads TGTGCCAGCAGCCCCAGAGGGGCGGGGGGTGGCCCTGAAGCTTTCTTT.

This chain connects TRBV7-9 to TRBJ1-1; TRBD1 might be the D (6 bases). This CDR3 has 15 residues. Trimming left V 5 bases short and J 0 bases short, with 13 bases between. CDR1 and CDR2 from the germline V gene are SEHNR and FQNEAQ (reference sequence). The CDR3 spells CASSGGEIMNTEAFF. For the CDR3, the DNA is TGTGCCAGCAGCGGGGGCGAAATCATGAACACTGAAGCTTTCTTT.

The chain uses TRBV25-1 and TRBJ1-2; 7 bases map to TRBD1. The CDR3 spans 14 residues. V trimming: 4 bases; J trimming: 4 bases; junction bases outside the gene matches: 6. CDR1 MGHDK and CDR2 SYGVNS come from the germline V gene. CDR3 bases: TGTGCCAGCAGTGTCCGGGGACAGATCTATGGCTACACCTTC. Residues: CASSVRGQIYGYTF.

The chain couples TRBV11-2 to TRBJ2-7; 13 positions match TRBD2. CDR1 is SGHAT, CDR2 FQNNGV, per germline. This CDR3 is 20 amino acids long. Trimming at V came to 0 bases and at J to 2 bases, leaving 13 bases not matched to a gene. This chain's CDR3 is CASSLEGRLGLAGLTYEQYF. The CDR3 DNA reads TGTGCCAGCAGCTTAGAGGGCAGACTGGGACTAGCGGGGTTAACCTACGAGCAGTACTTC.

The V call is TRBV6-5, the J call TRBJ2-2, with TRBD1 matching 7 bases. Germline assignment: CDR1 MNHEY and CDR2 SVGAGI. Trimming at V came to 6 bases and at J to 5 bases, leaving 6 bases not matched to a gene. This CDR3 is built from 14 residues. The CDR3: CASRDRMGTGELFF. The CDR3 DNA is TGTGCCAGCAGGGACAGGATGGGGACCGGGGAGCTGTTTTTT.

The genes are TRBV13 and TRBJ1-1; D gene ambiguous. The CDR3 runs to 15 residues. V lost 5 bases and J lost 0, with 13 bases in between. The germline V gene encodes CDR1 PRHDT and CDR2 FYEKMQ (reference sequence). The CDR3 bases are TGTGCCAGCAGCCTCAACACAGATATGAACACTGAAGCTTTCTTT. It codes for CASSLNTDMNTEAFF.

This chain connects TRBV9 to TRBJ1-3, with 7 bases aligning to TRBD1. J gave up 0 bases and V 3 bases, and 3 bases lay outside the gene matches. The CDR3 covers 15 residues. The germline CDR1 and CDR2 sequences are SGDLS and YYNGEE. The chain's CDR3 is CASSAGTDSGNTIYF. CDR3 coding DNA: TGTGCCAGCAGCGCTGGGACAGACTCTGGAAACACCATATATTTT.

The chain recombines TRBV5-6 with TRBJ2-1; D gene ambiguous. Trimming removed 6 bases at V and 3 bases at J, with 7 bases between. Germline V lookup: CDR1 SGHDT, CDR2 YYEEEE. The CDR3 runs 12 residues. CDR3 DNA sequence: TGTGCCAGCACCTACCTCTACAATGAGCAGTTCTTC. Protein sequence: CASTYLYNEQFF.

The chain has TRBV11-3 and TRBJ2-4; 8 bases map to TRBD1. The CDR3 sequence is 14 residues long. The germline gives CDR1 SGHNT, CDR2 YENEEA. V shed 6 bases and J 3 bases; nucleotides not matched to a gene: 4. CDR3 coding DNA: TGTGCCAGCAGTAGGACAGGGCACAAAAACATTCAGTACTTC. Protein: CASSRTGHKNIQYF. Supplemented by reference TRBV11-3 and TRBJ2-4, the full variable domain reads EAGVVQSPRYKIIEKKQPVAFWCNPISGHNTLYWYLQNLGQGPELLIRYENEEAVDDSQLPKDRFSAERLKGVDSTLKIQPAELGDSAVYLCASSRTGHKNIQYFGAGTRLSVL.

The chain combines TRBV14 with TRBJ1-1; D remains unclear. CDR1 and CDR2 from the germline V gene are SGHDN and FVKESK. V lost 6 bases and J 4 bases, leaving 18 bases between the germline ends. The CDR3 runs 15 residues. CDR3 loop: CASSQSVGAATEAFF. In DNA form, the CDR3 reads TGTGCCAGCAGTCAAAGTGTGGGAGCGGCCACTGAAGCTTTCTTT.

The rearrangement links TRBV4-2 to TRBJ2-2; 13 positions match TRBD2. In germline, CDR1 is LGHNA, CDR2 YNFKEQ. The CDR3 loop spans 18 amino acids. V lost 0 bases, J lost 4 bases, and 5 bases stayed unmatched. The CDR3 spells CASSQELAGGPGTGELFF. The CDR3 region has the DNA TGTGCCAGCAGCCAAGAACTAGCGGGGGGGCCGGGCACCGGGGAGCTGTTTTTT.

The chain uses TRBV5-6 and TRBJ1-2; 11 bases are shared with TRBD1. The CDR3 contains 16 residues. From germline, CDR1 is SGHDT and CDR2 YYEEEE. The J segment lost 8 bases and the V segment lost 3 bases, leaving 12 bases of the junction unmatched. CDR3 sequence reads: CASSSPLGQGAGGYTF. DNA for the CDR3: TGTGCCAGCAGCTCTCCCCTCGGACAGGGGGCAGGGGGCTACACCTTC.